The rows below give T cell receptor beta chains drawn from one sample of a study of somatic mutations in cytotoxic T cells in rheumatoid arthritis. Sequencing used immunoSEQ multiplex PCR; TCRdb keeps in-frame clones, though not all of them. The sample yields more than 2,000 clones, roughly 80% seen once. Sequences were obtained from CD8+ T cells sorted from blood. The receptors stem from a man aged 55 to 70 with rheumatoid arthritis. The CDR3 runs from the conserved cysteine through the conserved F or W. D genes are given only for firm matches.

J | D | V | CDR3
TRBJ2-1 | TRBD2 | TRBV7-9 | CASSLTAGGRKEQFF
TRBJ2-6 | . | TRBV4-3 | CASSQGGEGSGANVLTF
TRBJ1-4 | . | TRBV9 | CASSAKGVANEKLFF
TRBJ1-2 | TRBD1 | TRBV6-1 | CASSQVTGTGIYGYTF
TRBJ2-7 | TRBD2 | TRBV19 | CASSMASGGPHPYEQYF
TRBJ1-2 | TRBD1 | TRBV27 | CASSLYPGQGIDGYTF
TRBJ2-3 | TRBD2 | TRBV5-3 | CARSSPGTSVGVGTDTQYF
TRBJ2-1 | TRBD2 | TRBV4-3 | CASKPTSGTGEQFF
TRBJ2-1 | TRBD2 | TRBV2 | CASTEGGGNYNEQFF
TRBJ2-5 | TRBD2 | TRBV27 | CASSPFSTSGEETQYF
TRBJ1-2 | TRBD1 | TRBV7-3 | CASSPDRGEGYTF
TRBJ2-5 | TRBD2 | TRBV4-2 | CASSQDYSGGERKTQYF
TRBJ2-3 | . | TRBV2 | CASKEGWGTDTQYF
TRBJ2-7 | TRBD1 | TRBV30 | CAWSDSTGPFEQYF
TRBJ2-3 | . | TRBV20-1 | CSASPQDWDF
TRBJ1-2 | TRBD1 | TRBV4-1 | CASSQMMGQPDGYTF
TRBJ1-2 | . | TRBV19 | CASSIDRSYGYTF
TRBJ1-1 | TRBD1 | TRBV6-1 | CASSDPGTGIEAFF
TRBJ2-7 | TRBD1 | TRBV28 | CASSLVTGGDYEQYF
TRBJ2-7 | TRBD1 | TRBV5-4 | CASSVTGNPYEQYF
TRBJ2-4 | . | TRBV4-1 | CASSQERSIAKNIQYF
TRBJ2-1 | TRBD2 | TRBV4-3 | CASSSSSGYSYNEQFF
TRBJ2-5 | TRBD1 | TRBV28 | CASSSGQGYGETQYF
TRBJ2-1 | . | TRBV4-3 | CASSQDDGGGSYNEQFF
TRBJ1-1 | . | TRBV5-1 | CASSGRTTNTEAFF
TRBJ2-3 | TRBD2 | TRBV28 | CASSFPTSGWASTDTQYF
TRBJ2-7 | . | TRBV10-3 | CAIRPQETSYEQYF
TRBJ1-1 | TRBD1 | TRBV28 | CASSFPYSGTGWANTEAFF
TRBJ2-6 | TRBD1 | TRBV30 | CAWWDRDSQFSGANVLTF
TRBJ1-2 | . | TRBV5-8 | CASSPFVVGETTNYGYTF
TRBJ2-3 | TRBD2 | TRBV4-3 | CASSQERLAGVTDTQYF
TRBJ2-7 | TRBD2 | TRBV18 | CASSPGGGTGYEQYF
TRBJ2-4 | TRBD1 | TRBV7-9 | CASSLGQGGTKNIQYF
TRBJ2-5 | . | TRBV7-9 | CASSLGLLDQETQYF
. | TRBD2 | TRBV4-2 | CASSQESSGSYEQYF
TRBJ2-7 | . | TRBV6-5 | CASSYSDQGSYEQYF
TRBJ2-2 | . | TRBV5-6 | CASSFFTGELFF
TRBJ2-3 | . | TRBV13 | CASSLTENTDTQYF
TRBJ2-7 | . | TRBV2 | CASSPSVSYEQYF
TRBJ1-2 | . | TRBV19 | CASSMLDLYGDGYTF